The 29 T cell receptor beta chains given below trace back to one sample, sequenced in a study of T cells expressing NK-cell markers. No DNA is given; TCRdb re-called the 5' RACE reads and lists each CDR3 protein once. The sample data list 400,000 to 550,000 distinct CDR3 sequences. Input material: blood T cells: a sorted CD56 or NKG2C T cell subset, CD4+ or CD8+ T cells, or bulk PBMC T cells (not recorded which). Receptors were obtained from a woman between 18 and 70 years old in good health.

The J gene is TRBJ2-4, the V gene TRBV24-1. The CDR3 extends over 15 amino acids. CDR1 is KGHDR and CDR2 is SFDVKD in the germline V gene. The CDR3 loop is CATSDSQLAKNIQYF.

The V and J genes are TRBV5-6 and TRBJ2-1. This CDR3 is built from 16 residues. Per the germline V gene, CDR1 is SGHDT and CDR2 is YYEEEE. CDR3 sequence reads: CASSLDFPSSYNEQFF.

The V call is TRBV19, the J call TRBJ2-1; the D call of TRBD2 rests on TCRdb alone, since no DNA is present to check it. Germline CDR1 is LNHDA and CDR2 is SQIVND (reference sequence). The CDR3 has 16 amino acids. CDR3 protein: CASTVQHGTSPNEQFF.

This chain joins TRBV12-3 or TRBV12-4 and TRBJ2-1; TCRdb returns TRBD2, unconfirmable since there is no DNA. The CDR3 has 15 residues. The CDR3 region is CASSPGSGRYNEQFF.

The CDR3 reads CASSLEGLVAEDTQYF. The chain employs TRBV5-6 and TRBJ2-3; TCRdb proposes TRBD2, but this gene call is untestable without DNA. There are 16 residues in the CDR3. Per the germline V gene, CDR1 is SGHDT and CDR2 is YYEEEE.

This chain uses TRBV20-1 with TRBJ2-1; TCRdb picks TRBD1, but there is no DNA to check that call. Germline CDR1 DFQATT, CDR2 SNEGSKA (reference sequence). CDR3 length equals 14 residues. CDR3 amino acids: CSARTPQGNNEQFF.

The chain has TRBV4-1 and TRBJ1-1; TCRdb outputs TRBD1, but without DNA this stays unchecked. This CDR3 region has 14 residues. Germline V CDR1 and CDR2: MGHRA, YSYEKL. The chain's CDR3 is CASSLRQDGTEAFF.

CDR3 region: CASSLGSTGLNSDTQYF. This chain links TRBV12-3 or TRBV12-4 with TRBJ2-3; the D call from TCRdb, TRBD2, cannot be confirmed without DNA. CDR3 length: 17 amino acids.

V and J are TRBV5-6 and TRBJ2-1. Germline V CDR1 and CDR2: SGHDT, YYEEEE. The CDR3 length is 17 residues. The CDR3 spells CASRNRWLGVSYNEQFF.

CDR3 sequence reads: CSADKTGTGNIQYF. The J gene is TRBJ2-4, the V gene TRBV20-1; lacking DNA, the TRBD1 call made by TCRdb goes unchecked. The CDR3 runs 14 residues. Germline values: CDR1 DFQATT, CDR2 SNEGSKA (reference sequence).

The chain couples TRBV20-1 to TRBJ2-7. CDR3 length: 13 amino acids. Germline V gene lookup returns CDR1 DFQATT and CDR2 SNEGSKA (reference sequence). CDR3 residues: CSATVDPSYEQYF.

This chain joins TRBV7-9 and TRBJ2-7. The CDR3 has 14 amino acids. Per the germline V gene, CDR1 is SEHNR and CDR2 is FQNEAQ (reference sequence). Here the CDR3 reads CASSSTASPYEQYF.

The CDR3 region is CASSSAGGGTEAFF. V and J are TRBV12-3 or TRBV12-4 and TRBJ1-1; TCRdb designates TRBD1, a call that cannot be tested without DNA. The CDR3 contains 14 residues.

The chain is built from TRBV7-2 and TRBJ2-7; TCRdb's assignment of TRBD1 cannot be checked, as there is no DNA. The germline gives CDR1 SGHTA, CDR2 FQGNSA. CDR3 size: 14 residues. This chain's CDR3 is CASRPRQGQYEQYF. The whole variable domain, remainder taken from reference TRBV7-2 and TRBJ2-7, is GAGVSQSPSNKVTEKGKDVELRCDPISGHTALYWYRQSLGQGLEFLIYFQGNSAPDKSGLPSDRFSAERTGGSVSTLTIQRTQQEDSAVYLCASRPRQGQYEQYFGPGTRLTVT.

The V gene is TRBV10-2, the J gene TRBJ1-1; absent DNA, TCRdb's TRBD1 call cannot be checked. CDR3 length equals 18 residues. Germline assignment: CDR1 WSHSY and CDR2 SAAADI. The CDR3 loop is CASRNPADRVGFTAEAFF.

This chain connects TRBV4-3 to TRBJ2-1; absent DNA, TCRdb's TRBD2 call cannot be checked. This CDR3 has 16 amino acids. Germline CDR1 reads LGHNA; CDR2 reads YSLEER. Here the CDR3 reads CASSHDSGIPYNEQFF.

The rearrangement uses TRBV18 and TRBJ2-5; TCRdb outputs TRBD1, but without DNA this stays unchecked. Germline lookup yields CDR1 KGHSH and CDR2 LQKENI. The CDR3 has 16 residues. This chain's CDR3 is CASSPPIRTGGETQYF.

J is TRBJ2-5 and V is TRBV7-3; the TCRdb D gene call, TRBD1, has no DNA to confirm it. Germline-derived CDR1 and CDR2 are SGHTA and FQGTGA. This CDR3 spans 15 amino acids. The chain's CDR3 is CASSFSGVLWETQYF.

The chain joins TRBV6-5 to TRBJ2-3; with no DNA, the TCRdb D assignment of TRBD2 cannot be verified. This CDR3 contains 14 residues. The germline V gene encodes CDR1 MNHEY and CDR2 SVGAGI. The chain's CDR3 is CASSSRVGPDTQYF.

The chain uses TRBV5-1 and TRBJ1-1; there is no DNA to check the TCRdb D call of TRBD1. CDR3 length equals 16 residues. Germline V lookup: CDR1 SGHRS, CDR2 YFSETQ. CDR3 protein: CASSLSPGQGRTEAFF.

The chain combines TRBV19 with TRBJ2-1. The CDR3 extends over 14 amino acids. Germline loops: CDR1 LNHDA, CDR2 SQIVND (reference sequence). CDR3 sequence reads: CASSKRDGNNEQFF.

The chain joins TRBV12-3 or TRBV12-4 to TRBJ2-1; the TCRdb call, TRBD2, lacks DNA for checking. There are 15 residues in the CDR3. The CDR3 spells CASSLGGSGGNEQFF.

This chain links TRBV30 with TRBJ2-1. This CDR3 is built from 13 residues. Per germline, CDR1 GTSNPN and CDR2 SVGIG (reference sequence). This CDR3 is CAWSRVPYNEQFF.

The chain carries TRBV6-2 or TRBV6-3 and TRBJ2-3; the TCRdb D gene call, TRBD1, has no DNA to confirm it. The germline V gene has CDR1 MNHEY and CDR2 SVGEGT. This CDR3 spans 15 amino acids. CDR3 loop: CASSYVTGAGDTQYF.

The genes are TRBV20-1 and TRBJ2-3; the TCRdb D gene call, TRBD1, has no DNA to confirm it. This CDR3 contains 13 residues. CDR1 is DFQATT and CDR2 is SNEGSKA in the germline V gene (reference sequence). CDR3 loop: CSAGDRGADTQYF.

This sequence joins TRBV12-3 or TRBV12-4 and TRBJ1-2; TCRdb calls TRBD1, which cannot be checked without DNA. This CDR3 contains 14 residues. This chain's CDR3 is CASSLDDRLYGYTF.

J is TRBJ1-2 and V is TRBV4-3. CDR1 and CDR2 (germline): LGHNA, YSLEER. The CDR3 loop spans 17 amino acids. The CDR3 loop reads CASSQDWEGRNNPNYTF.

The rearrangement joins TRBV3-1 to TRBJ2-7; the TCRdb D gene call, TRBD2, has no DNA to confirm it. The CDR3 contains 15 residues. Germline V gives CDR1 LGHDT, CDR2 YNNKEL (reference sequence). The CDR3 spells CASSQGLSSGYEQYF.

This chain connects TRBV12-3 or TRBV12-4 to TRBJ1-4. This CDR3 comprises 13 residues. The CDR3 here is CASSFLGREKLFF.